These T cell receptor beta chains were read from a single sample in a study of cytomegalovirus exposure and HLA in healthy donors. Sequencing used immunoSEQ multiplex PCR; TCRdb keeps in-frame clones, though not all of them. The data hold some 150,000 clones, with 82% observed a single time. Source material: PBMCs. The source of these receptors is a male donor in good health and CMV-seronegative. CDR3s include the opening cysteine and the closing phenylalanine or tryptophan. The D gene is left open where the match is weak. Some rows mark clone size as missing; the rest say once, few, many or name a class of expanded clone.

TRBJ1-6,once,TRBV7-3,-,CASSLTRNSPLHF,TGTGCCAGCAGCTTAACACGGAATTCACCCCTCCACTTT
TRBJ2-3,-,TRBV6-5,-,CASRPLANTDTQYF,TGTGCCAGCAGACCTCTAGCGAACACAGATACGCAGTATTTT
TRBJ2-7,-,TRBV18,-,CASSPGTPEQYF,TGTGCCAGCTCACCGGGGACACCAGAGCAGTACTTC
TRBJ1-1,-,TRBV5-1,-,CASSSRFSGMRGNTEAFF,TGCGCCAGCAGCTCACGGTTTTCCGGTATGCGGGGAAACACTGAAGCTTTCTTT
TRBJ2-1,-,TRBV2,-,CARGQSAYNEQFF,TGTGCCAGAGGACAGTCGGCGTACAATGAGCAGTTCTTC
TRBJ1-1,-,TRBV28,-,CASERSAGVTEAFF,TGTGCCAGCGAAAGGTCGGCAGGGGTAACTGAAGCTTTCTTT
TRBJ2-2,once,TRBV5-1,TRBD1,CASSSMGQANTGELFF,TGCGCCAGCAGCTCCATGGGACAGGCTAACACCGGGGAGCTGTTTTTT
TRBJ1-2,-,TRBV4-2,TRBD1,CASSGTGGVYGYTF,TGTGCCAGCAGCGGAACAGGGGGAGTCTATGGCTACACCTTC
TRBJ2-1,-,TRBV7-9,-,CASSVGGGVYNEQFF,TGTGCCAGCAGCGTCGGCGGAGGGGTTTACAATGAGCAGTTCTTC
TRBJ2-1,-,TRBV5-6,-,CASSPVAGRYNEQFF,TGTGCCAGCAGCCCCGTGGCGGGGAGATACAATGAGCAGTTCTTC
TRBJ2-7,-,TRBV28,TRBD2,CASSLYDGAGTLFKEQYF,TGTGCCAGCAGTTTATACGACGGAGCGGGGACCCTTTTTAAGGAGCAGTACTTC
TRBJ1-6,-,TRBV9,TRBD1,CASSVAPGQGDSPLHF,TGTGCCAGCAGCGTAGCTCCCGGACAGGGAGATTCACCCCTCCACTTT
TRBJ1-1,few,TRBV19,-,CASSREEMNTEAFF,TGTGCCAGTAGTAGGGAGGAAATGAACACTGAAGCTTTCTTT
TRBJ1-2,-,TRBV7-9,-,CSSSLDSRPGRRGYTF,TGTTCCAGCAGCTTAGATTCTCGACCCGGGAGAAGGGGCTACACCTTC
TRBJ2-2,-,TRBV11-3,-,CASSLALAGAGELFF,TGTGCCAGCAGCTTAGCGCTAGCTGGGGCCGGGGAGCTGTTTTTT
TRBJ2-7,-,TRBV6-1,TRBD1,CASSVGGTGNEQYF,TGTGCCAGCAGTGTGGGCGGGACAGGGAACGAGCAGTACTTC
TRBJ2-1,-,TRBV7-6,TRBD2,CASSLWEGSYNEQFF,TGTGCCAGCAGCTTATGGGAGGGGAGTTACAATGAGCAGTTCTTC
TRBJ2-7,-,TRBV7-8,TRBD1,CASSPGTGDEQYF,TGTGCCAGCAGCCCCGGGACAGGGGACGAGCAGTACTTC
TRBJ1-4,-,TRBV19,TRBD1,CASSQGEREKLFF,TGTGCCAGTAGTCAGGGGGAACGTGAAAAACTGTTTTTT
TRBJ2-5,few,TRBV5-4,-,CASSLAVVGLQETQYF,TGTGCCAGCAGCTTGGCCGTTGTTGGACTCCAAGAGACCCAGTACTTC
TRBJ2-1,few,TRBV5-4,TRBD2,CASSFGARAGDEQFF,TGTGCCAGCAGCTTTGGTGCCAGGGCGGGGGATGAGCAGTTCTTC
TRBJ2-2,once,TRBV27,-,CASSPGGDTGELFF,TGTGCCAGCAGTCCCGGGGGTGACACCGGGGAGCTGTTTTTT
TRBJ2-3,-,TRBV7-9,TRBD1,CASSLATGTGAGDTQYF,TGTGCCAGCAGCTTAGCAACCGGGACAGGGGCCGGAGATACGCAGTATTTT
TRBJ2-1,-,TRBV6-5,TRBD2,CASSSSGAHNEQFF,TGTGCCAGCAGTTCTAGCGGGGCCCACAATGAGCAGTTCTTC
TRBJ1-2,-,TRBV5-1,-,CASSWSPGDYGYTF,TGCGCCAGCAGCTGGAGCCCAGGGGACTATGGCTACACCTTC
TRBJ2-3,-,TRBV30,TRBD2,CAWSVRVAGAFTDTQYF,TGTGCCTGGAGTGTTCGGGTAGCGGGGGCCTTCACAGATACGCAGTATTTT
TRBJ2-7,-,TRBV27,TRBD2,CASSLGPIKATSVYFEQYF,TGTGCCAGCAGTTTGGGCCCGATAAAAGCGACTAGCGTTTACTTCGAGCAGTACTTC
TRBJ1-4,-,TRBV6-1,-,CASSPGIGLEKLFF,TGTGCCAGCAGTCCCGGGATCGGGTTGGAAAAACTGTTTTTT
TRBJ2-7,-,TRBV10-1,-,CASSEGRHYEQYF,TGCGCCAGCAGTGAGGGCAGACACTACGAGCAGTACTTC
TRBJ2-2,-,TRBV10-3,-,CAISGRGSAGELFF,TGTGCCATCAGTGGGCGGGGTAGCGCCGGGGAGCTGTTTTTT
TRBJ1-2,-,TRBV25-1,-,CASSPPGIRNYGYTF,TGTGCCAGCAGCCCTCCAGGGATTCGAAACTATGGCTACACCTTC
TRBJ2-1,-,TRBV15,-,CATSRDHPAAYNEQFF,TGTGCCACCAGCAGAGATCATCCGGCGGCCTACAATGAGCAGTTCTTC
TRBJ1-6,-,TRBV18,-,CASSPAEDSPLHF,TGTGCCAGCTCACCGGCGGAAGATTCACCCCTCCACTTT
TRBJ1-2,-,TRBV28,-,CASSATGISGYTF,TGTGCCAGCAGTGCGACAGGTATCTCTGGCTACACCTTC
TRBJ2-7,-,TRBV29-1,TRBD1,CSVEDRGRQGASSYEQYF,TGCAGCGTTGAAGATCGGGGGCGACAGGGGGCCAGCTCCTACGAGCAGTACTTC
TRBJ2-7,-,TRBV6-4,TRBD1,CASSAGTGGPYEQYF,TGTGCCAGCAGTGCTGGGACAGGGGGCCCCTACGAGCAGTACTTC
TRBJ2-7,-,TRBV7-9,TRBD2,CASSLMSTSAINYEQYF,TGTGCCAGCAGCTTAATGTCCACTAGCGCGATAAACTACGAGCAGTACTTC
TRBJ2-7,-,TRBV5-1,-,CASSLTVGRIHYEQYF,TGCGCCAGCAGCTTAACGGTAGGCAGGATCCACTACGAGCAGTACTTC